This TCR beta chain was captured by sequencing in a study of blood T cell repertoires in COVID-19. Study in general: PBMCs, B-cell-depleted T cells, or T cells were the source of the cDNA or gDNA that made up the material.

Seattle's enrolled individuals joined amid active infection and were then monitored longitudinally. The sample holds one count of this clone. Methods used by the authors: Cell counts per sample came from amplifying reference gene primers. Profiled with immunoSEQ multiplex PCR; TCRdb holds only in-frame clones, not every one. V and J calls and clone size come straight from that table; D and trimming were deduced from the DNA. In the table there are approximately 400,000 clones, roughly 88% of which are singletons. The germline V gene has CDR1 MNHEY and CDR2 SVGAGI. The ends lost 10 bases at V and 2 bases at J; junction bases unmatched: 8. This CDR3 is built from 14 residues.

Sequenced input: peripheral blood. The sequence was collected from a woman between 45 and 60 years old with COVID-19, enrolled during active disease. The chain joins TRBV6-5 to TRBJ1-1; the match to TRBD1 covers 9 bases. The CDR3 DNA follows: TGTGCCATCCACCACAGGGGGCGAAACACTGAAGCTTTCTTT. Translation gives CAIHHRGRNTEAFF.